This T cell receptor beta chain was documented in a study of glioma-infiltrating T cells. Overall study results and limits: Above-expected tissue-blood divergence occurred in all gliomas, most in low-grade ones.

On this clonotype itself: As yet, its antigen is unknown.

The CDR3 spans 13 residues. Deletions cut 3 bases from V and 8 bases from J, with 12 bases between. The germline CDR1 and CDR2 sequences are SGHNT and YYREEE (reference sequence). The iRepertoire nested amplicon-rescue multiplex PCR amplified TCR alpha and beta CDR3s from RNA. MiXCR, applied by TCRdb to the multiplex PCR reads, yields one record per CDR3 protein. The profile covers around 180,000 distinct CDR3 sequences, with around 45% appearing a single time and roughly 5.4% taken by the ten largest. The sequence came from a human donor with low-grade glioma or glioblastoma, undergoing nonglioma brain surgery, or in good health (not recorded which). The sequenced sample consisted of glioma tissue, nonneoplastic brain tissue, or PBMCs (not recorded which). The chain employs TRBV5-4 and TRBJ2-1; the D call may be TRBD1 or TRBD2 (5 bases each). CDR3 in amino acids: CASSSWGFDEQFF. CDR3 bases: TGTGCCAGCAGCTCCTGGGGGTTCGATGAGCAGTTCTTC. The entire variable domain, with the rest obtained from reference TRBV5-4 and TRBJ2-1, is as follows: ETGVTQSPTHLIKTRGQQVTLRCSSQSGHNTVSWYQQALGQGPQFIFQYYREEENGRGNFPPRFSGLQFPNYSSELNVNALELDDSALYLCASSSWGFDEQFFGPGTRLTVL.